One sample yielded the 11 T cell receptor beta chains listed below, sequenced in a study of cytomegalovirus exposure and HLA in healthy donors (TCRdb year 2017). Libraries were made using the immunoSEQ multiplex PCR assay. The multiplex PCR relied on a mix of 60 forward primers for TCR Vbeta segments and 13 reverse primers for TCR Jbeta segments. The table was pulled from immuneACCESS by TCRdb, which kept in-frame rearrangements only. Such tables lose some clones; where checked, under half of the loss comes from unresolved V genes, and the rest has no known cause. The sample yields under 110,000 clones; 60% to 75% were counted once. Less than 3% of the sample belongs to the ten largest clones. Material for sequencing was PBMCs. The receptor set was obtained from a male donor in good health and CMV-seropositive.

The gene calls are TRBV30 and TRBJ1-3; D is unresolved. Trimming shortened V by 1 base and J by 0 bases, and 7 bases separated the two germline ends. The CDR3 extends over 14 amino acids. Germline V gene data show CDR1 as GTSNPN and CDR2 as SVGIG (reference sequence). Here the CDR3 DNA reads TGTGCCTGGAGTGGGAGCTCCTCTGGAAACACCATATATTTT. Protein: CAWSGSSSGNTIYF.

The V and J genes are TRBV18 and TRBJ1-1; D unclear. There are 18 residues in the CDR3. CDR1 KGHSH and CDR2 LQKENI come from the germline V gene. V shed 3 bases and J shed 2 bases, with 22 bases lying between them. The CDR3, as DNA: TGTGCCAGCTCACCTCTGGGCGCACTCGCCCCCGCCAACACTGAAGCTTTCTTT. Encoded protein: CASSPLGALAPANTEAFF.

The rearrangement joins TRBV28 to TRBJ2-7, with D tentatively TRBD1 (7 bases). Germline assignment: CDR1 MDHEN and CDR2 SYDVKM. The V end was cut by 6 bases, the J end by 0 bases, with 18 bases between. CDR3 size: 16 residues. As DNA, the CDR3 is TGTGCCAGCAGCTCGCCCGCAGGGGGGATCTCCTACGAGCAGTACTTC. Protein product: CASSSPAGGISYEQYF.

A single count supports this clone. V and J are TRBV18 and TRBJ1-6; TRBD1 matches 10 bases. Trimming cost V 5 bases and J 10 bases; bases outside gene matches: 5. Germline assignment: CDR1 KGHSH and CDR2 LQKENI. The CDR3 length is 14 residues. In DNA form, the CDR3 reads TGTGCCAGCTCATGGGACAGGGGACAGTCACCCCTCCACTTT. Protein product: CASSWDRGQSPLHF.

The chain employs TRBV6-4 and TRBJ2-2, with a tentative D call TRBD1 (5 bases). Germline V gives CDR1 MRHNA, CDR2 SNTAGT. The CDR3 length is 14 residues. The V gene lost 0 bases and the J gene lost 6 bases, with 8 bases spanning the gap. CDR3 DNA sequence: TGTGCCAGCAGTGACTCGACAGTCCCCGGGGAGCTGTTTTTT. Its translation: CASSDSTVPGELFF.

The CDR3 is CASNPGQGNTEAFF. The CDR3 DNA sequence: TGTGCCAGCAACCCGGGACAGGGAAACACTGAAGCTTTCTTT. V usage is TRBV25-1 and J usage is TRBJ1-1; 9 positions agree with TRBD1. Looked up from germline, CDR1 is MGHDK and CDR2 is SYGVNS. CDR3 length: 14 residues. J gave up 2 bases and V 7 bases, and 5 bases lay outside the gene matches.

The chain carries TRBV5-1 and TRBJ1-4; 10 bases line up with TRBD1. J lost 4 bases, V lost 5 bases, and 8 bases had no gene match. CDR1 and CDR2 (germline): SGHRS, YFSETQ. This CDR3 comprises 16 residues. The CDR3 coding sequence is TGCGCCAGCAGACCGACAGGGGGCGCGGGTAATGAAAAACTGTTTTTT. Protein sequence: CASRPTGGAGNEKLFF.

CDR3 region: CASRHHRDNEQFF. The CDR3 DNA is TGCGCCAGCAGACATCACAGGGACAATGAGCAGTTCTTC. The chain is built from TRBV4-3 and TRBJ2-1, with D perhaps matching TRBD1 (6 bases). Germline V gene sequence: CDR1 LGHNA, CDR2 YSLEER. The CDR3 spans 13 residues. V shed 6 bases and J shed 5 bases, with 11 bases lying between them.

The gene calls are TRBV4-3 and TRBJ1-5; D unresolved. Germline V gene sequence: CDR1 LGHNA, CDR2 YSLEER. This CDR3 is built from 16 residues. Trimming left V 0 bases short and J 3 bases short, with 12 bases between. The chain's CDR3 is CASSQDFRQDNQPQHF. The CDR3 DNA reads TGCGCCAGCAGCCAAGATTTTCGGCAGGACAATCAGCCCCAGCATTTT.

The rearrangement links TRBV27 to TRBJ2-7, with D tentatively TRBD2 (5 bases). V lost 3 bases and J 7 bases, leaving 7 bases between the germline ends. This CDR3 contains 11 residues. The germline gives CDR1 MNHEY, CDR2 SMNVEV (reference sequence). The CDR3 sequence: CASSFGEEQYF. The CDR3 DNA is TGTGCCAGCAGTTTCGGGGAGGAGCAGTACTTC.

CDR3 region: CSVEALAGYNEQFF. Written as DNA, the CDR3 is TGCAGCGTTGAAGCCCTAGCGGGGTACAATGAGCAGTTCTTC. The rearrangement joins TRBV29-1 to TRBJ2-1, with 9 bases aligning to TRBD2. Germline V gene sequence: CDR1 SQVTM, CDR2 ANQGSEA. Trimming removed 1 base from V and 4 bases from J; junction bases left unmatched: 2. The CDR3 is 14 amino acids.